These 27 T cell receptor beta chains were sequenced from one sample in a study of blood T cell repertoires in COVID-19. Sequencing used immunoSEQ multiplex PCR; TCRdb keeps in-frame clones, though not all of them. The repertoire holds roughly 420,000 clones, roughly 90% seen once, with more than 0.9% in the top ten. The sequencing input was PBMCs or T cells enriched from blood (not recorded which). These receptors all stem from a woman younger than 45 with acute COVID-19.

V usage is TRBV2 and J usage is TRBJ1-6; 9 bases map to TRBD1. Trimming at V came to 7 bases and at J to 7 bases, leaving 11 bases not matched to a gene. The germline V gene encodes CDR1 SNHLY and CDR2 FYNNEI. This CDR3 comprises 16 residues. For the CDR3, the DNA is TGTGCCAGCACCCCGACAGGGGGATTGAGAAATTCACCCCTCCACTTT. This gives the protein CASTPTGGLRNSPLHF.

This clone turned up a few times. This sequence joins TRBV24-1 and TRBJ2-7; D is possibly TRBD1 (5 bases). The CDR3 spans 13 residues. Trimming removed 5 bases from V and 6 bases from J, with 13 bases in between. The germline V gene has CDR1 KGHDR and CDR2 SFDVKD. CDR3: CATSAGTQGEQYF. CDR3 DNA sequence: TGTGCCACCAGTGCCGGTACCCAGGGCGAGCAGTACTTC.

The V and J genes are TRBV19 and TRBJ2-3; D unclear. This CDR3 is 13 amino acids long. Germline assignment: CDR1 LNHDA and CDR2 SQIVND (reference sequence). V gave up 3 bases and J gave up 2 bases, with 6 bases separating them. This CDR3 is CASSIADTDTQYF. Written as DNA, the CDR3 is TGTGCCAGTAGTATCGCAGACACAGATACGCAGTATTTT.

This clone has only one observation. The chain carries TRBV24-1 and TRBJ1-2, with D maybe TRBD1 (6 bases). The V end was cut by 3 bases, the J end by 12 bases, with 19 bases between. The germline CDR1 and CDR2 sequences are KGHDR and SFDVKD. This CDR3 region has 14 residues. This CDR3 is CATSDKGHSLGNTF. CDR3 sequence (DNA): TGTGCCACCAGTGATAAGGGACACAGCCTGGGCAACACCTTC.

The chain links TRBV19 to TRBJ1-2; 7 bases line up with TRBD1. The CDR3 length is 15 residues. From germline, CDR1 is LNHDA and CDR2 SQIVND (reference sequence). The junction had 13 bases not matched to a gene; V was cut back by 5 bases and J by 7 bases. The CDR3 protein is CASSPETTGLPGYTF. For the CDR3, the DNA is TGTGCCAGTAGTCCTGAAACGACAGGGTTGCCTGGCTACACCTTC.

The chain is built from TRBV29-1 and TRBJ1-4; TRBD1 might be the D (5 bases). The CDR3 has 12 residues. Germline CDR1 SQVTM, CDR2 ANQGSEA. V lost 6 bases, J lost 5 bases, and 10 bases lay in between. The CDR3 reads CSVGQANEKLFF. CDR3 nucleotide sequence: TGCAGCGTAGGACAAGCGAATGAAAAACTGTTTTTT. The full variable domain, its missing parts supplied by reference TRBV29-1 and TRBJ1-4, is SAVISQKPSRDICQRGTSLTIQCQVDSQVTMMFWYRQQPGQSLTLIATANQGSEATYESGFVIDKFPISRPNLTFSTLTVSNMSPEDSSIYLCSVGQANEKLFFGSGTQLSVL.

The chain uses TRBV5-6 and TRBJ1-3; 8 nucleotides align to TRBD1. J lost 2 bases, V lost 4 bases, and 2 bases had no gene match. CDR1 and CDR2 (germline): SGHDT, YYEEEE. The CDR3 consists of 14 residues. CDR3 protein: CASSLGQAGNTIYF. The CDR3 DNA is TGTGCCAGCAGCCTGGGACAGGCTGGAAACACCATATATTTT.

In its sample, this clone was seen a few times. The rearrangement links TRBV3-1 (or the pseudogene TRBV3-2) to TRBJ1-2; the D gene is possibly TRBD1 (5 bases). Trimming cost V 4 bases and J 3 bases, with 9 bases left between them. CDR3 length: 13 amino acids. Germline V lookup: CDR1 LGHDT, CDR2 YNNKEL (reference sequence). The CDR3 coding sequence is TGTGCCAGCAGCCTTCGGACACACTATGGCTACACCTTC. This codes for CASSLRTHYGYTF.

The chain uses TRBV28 and TRBJ1-5, with 7 bases aligning to TRBD1. Trimming cost V 5 bases and J 7 bases; bases outside gene matches: 5. The germline V gene has CDR1 MDHEN and CDR2 SYDVKM. The CDR3 consists of 13 residues. The CDR3 here is CASSPRTGQPQHF. The DNA of the CDR3 is TGTGCCAGCAGTCCCAGGACAGGCCAGCCCCAGCATTTT.

The chain is built from TRBV25-1 and TRBJ1-2, with TRBD1 matching over 9 bases. Germline V gives CDR1 MGHDK, CDR2 SYGVNS. The CDR3 has 14 residues. Germline trimming cut 5 bases from V and 4 bases from J; bases unmatched to any gene: 5. DNA of the CDR3: TGTGCCAGCAGTCGGACAGGGGAAGGCTATGGCTACACCTTC. This gives the protein CASSRTGEGYGYTF.

J is TRBJ2-1 and V is TRBV7-3; TRBD1 matches 8 bases. Losses at the gene ends were 5 bases for V and 1 base for J; bases not matched to a gene: 4. This CDR3 is built from 15 residues. Germline V CDR1 and CDR2: SGHTA, FQGTGA. CDR3: CASSPGGESYNEQFF. In DNA form, the CDR3 reads TGTGCCAGCAGCCCAGGGGGCGAATCCTACAATGAGCAGTTCTTC.

The chain employs TRBV29-1 and TRBJ1-4; no firm D call. This CDR3 contains 13 residues. Germline CDR1 reads SQVTM; CDR2 reads ANQGSEA. V lost 4 bases and J 3 bases, leaving 9 bases between the germline ends. As DNA, the CDR3 is TGCAGCGTTGCTTCCCAGGCTAATGAAAAACTGTTTTTT. This translates into CSVASQANEKLFF.

Only one count was recorded for this clone. J is TRBJ2-1 and V is TRBV13; 9 positions match TRBD1. The germline gives CDR1 PRHDT, CDR2 FYEKMQ (reference sequence). V shed 5 bases, J shed 4 bases, and the junction held 9 bases outside the gene matches. The CDR3 runs 16 residues. The CDR3 DNA follows: TGTGCCAGCAGCCCACAGGGGGCTTCGGTTTACAATGAGCAGTTCTTC. It yields the protein CASSPQGASVYNEQFF.

This clone showed up just once. The rearrangement joins TRBV12-3 or TRBV12-4 to TRBJ1-2, with unresolved D. This CDR3 has 13 residues. Trimming pared 3 bases from V and 6 bases from J, leaving 11 bases between. The CDR3 region is CASSFIPRHGYTF. The CDR3 coding sequence is TGTGCCAGCAGTTTCATCCCCAGGCATGGCTACACCTTC.

Details on this clone: Germline and junction disagree at one end, which may indicate a read error. The chain carries TRBV7-9 and TRBJ1-2; possible D gene TRBD1, 5 bases. This CDR3 has 11 amino acids. Germline loops: CDR1 SEHNR, CDR2 FQNEAQ (reference sequence). The CDR3 loop is CASSFPGGKSF. CDR3 sequence (DNA): TGTGCCAGCAGCTTCCCCGGGGGTAAGAGCTTC.

CDR3 region: CASSFGNRGRDGYTF. The CDR3 DNA follows: TGCGCCAGCAGCTTCGGGAACAGGGGGCGCGATGGCTACACCTTC. The rearrangement joins TRBV5-1 to TRBJ1-2; TRBD1 aligns across 9 bases. J lost 6 bases, V lost 2 bases, and 8 bases had no gene match. The CDR3 spans 15 residues. Germline assignment: CDR1 SGHRS and CDR2 YFSETQ.

The J gene is TRBJ1-3, the V gene TRBV25-1; weak D call: TRBD1 (5 bases). Trimming left V 5 bases short and J 2 bases short, with 10 bases between. Germline values: CDR1 MGHDK, CDR2 SYGVNS. The CDR3 is made up of 14 amino acids. The CDR3 DNA follows: TGTGCCAGCAGTCCGGCAGGGACTGGAAACACCATATATTTT. It encodes CASSPAGTGNTIYF. The full variable domain, in which reference TRBV25-1 and TRBJ1-3 provide the parts outside the CDR3, is EADIYQTPRYLVIGTGKKITLECSQTMGHDKMYWYQQDPGMELHLIHYSYGVNSTEKGDLSSESTVSRIRTEHFPLTLESARPSHTSQYLCASSPAGTGNTIYFGEGSWLTVV.

The V and J genes are TRBV2 and TRBJ1-1, with D possibly matching TRBD1 (5 bases). Germline lookup yields CDR1 SNHLY and CDR2 FYNNEI. Trimming pared 5 bases from V and 4 bases from J, leaving 14 bases between. This CDR3 has 14 residues. CDR3 nucleotides: TGTGCCAGCAGTCCGATGACAGTAATCACTGAAGCTTTCTTT. It is translated as CASSPMTVITEAFF.

The V and J genes are TRBV5-4 and TRBJ1-2; D ambiguous. The CDR3 spans 15 residues. Looked up from germline, CDR1 is SGHNT and CDR2 is YYREEE (reference sequence). V dropped 1 base and J dropped 3 bases, with 13 bases sitting between them. CDR3: CASSLIAGGDYGYTF. The CDR3 DNA is TGTGCCAGCAGCTTGATTGCGGGCGGAGACTATGGCTACACCTTC. The entire variable domain, with the rest obtained from reference TRBV5-4 and TRBJ1-2, is as follows: ETGVTQSPTHLIKTRGQQVTLRCSSQSGHNTVSWYQQALGQGPQFIFQYYREEENGRGNFPPRFSGLQFPNYSSELNVNALELDDSALYLCASSLIAGGDYGYTFGSGTRLTVV.

The J gene is TRBJ2-7, the V gene TRBV20-1, with 7 bases identical to TRBD2. J was trimmed by 5 bases and V by 5 bases; bases with no gene match: 3. CDR3 size: 11 residues. Looked up from germline, CDR1 is DFQATT and CDR2 is SNEGSKA (reference sequence). CDR3 bases: TGCAGTGCTGAACGGGGGGACGAGCAGTACTTC. Residues: CSAERGDEQYF.

The gene calls are TRBV10-3 and TRBJ2-5, with 9 bases fitting TRBD1. There are 14 residues in the CDR3. Germline V gene sequence: CDR1 ENHRY, CDR2 SYGVKD. V lost 8 bases and J lost 1; bases outside the gene matches: 5. Here the CDR3 reads CAIATGGFQETQYF. CDR3 DNA sequence: TGTGCCATCGCGACAGGGGGTTTCCAAGAGACCCAGTACTTC.

This chain uses TRBV5-1 with TRBJ2-4, with 11 nucleotides matching TRBD2. With V trimmed by 3 bases and J by 0 bases, 11 bases remained unmatched. Germline V gives CDR1 SGHRS, CDR2 YFSETQ. The CDR3 sequence is 19 residues long. In nucleotides, the CDR3 is TGCGCCAGCAGCTCAAACCCCGGGACTAGCGGAGTAGCCAAAAACATTCAGTACTTC. Protein sequence: CASSSNPGTSGVAKNIQYF.

Only a few counts were recorded for this clone. The chain couples TRBV29-1 to TRBJ1-3; D unclear. With 6 bases removed from V and 0 bases from J, the gap between germline ends came to 9 bases. The CDR3 runs 13 residues. Germline CDR1 SQVTM, CDR2 ANQGSEA. This chain's CDR3 is CSVRVDSGNTIYF. In nucleotides, the CDR3 is TGCAGCGTCCGGGTAGACTCTGGAAACACCATATATTTT.

The chain uses TRBV28 and TRBJ1-4; 8 bases are a match to TRBD1. The CDR3 consists of 16 residues. Germline V gene data show CDR1 as MDHEN and CDR2 as SYDVKM. V was pared by 2 bases and J by 5 bases, with 7 bases of the junction left unmatched. The CDR3 protein is CASSLTGTGENEKLFF. The CDR3 coding sequence is TGTGCCAGCAGTTTAACCGGGACAGGAGAAAATGAAAAACTGTTTTTT.

The V and J genes are TRBV7-3 and TRBJ1-6, with D tentatively TRBD1 (5 bases). V was clipped by 2 bases and J by 6 bases, with 11 bases between them. Germline V CDR1 and CDR2: SGHTA, FQGTGA. The CDR3 is 15 amino acids. CDR3 loop: CASSLLQAGNSPLHF. In nucleotides, the CDR3 is TGTGCCAGCAGCTTACTACAGGCCGGTAATTCACCCCTCCACTTT.

The chain uses TRBV19 and TRBJ1-4, with D possibly being TRBD1 (6 bases). V shed 4 bases and J shed 7 bases, with 13 bases lying between them. Germline CDR1 is LNHDA and CDR2 is SQIVND (reference sequence). The CDR3 is 14 amino acids. The CDR3 region is CASSNTGSGEKLFF. The CDR3 nucleotides read TGTGCCAGTAGTAACACAGGGTCTGGTGAAAAACTGTTTTTT.

The CDR3: CASSRLRDSTYEQYF. The CDR3 nucleotides are TGCGCCAGCAGCCGACTTCGGGACAGCACCTACGAGCAGTACTTC. This chain connects TRBV5-1 to TRBJ2-7, with 7 bases aligning to TRBD1. The V segment lost 4 bases and the J segment 2 bases; nucleotides outside the gene matches: 9. CDR3 length: 15 residues. The germline V gene encodes CDR1 SGHRS and CDR2 YFSETQ.